These 14 T cell receptor beta chains were sequenced from one sample in a study of identical twins (dated by TCRdb to the mid-2010s). Library prep was done by 5' RACE. Sequencing used an Illumina HiSeq 2000. TCRdb applied fastp at Q25 and MiXCR to the public reads, then kept only in-frame beta chains. Every distinct CDR3 protein forms one entry, paired with its most common genes and DNA. Counted in this sample were 500,000 to 650,000 distinct CDR3 sequences; 20% to 25% of them appeared once. The ten largest clones add up to 0.48% of the sample. Separately, the same data were catalogued under a study of yellow fever vaccine responses in identical twins.

Sequences were obtained from CD4+ T cells sorted from blood. These receptors all come from a young woman in good health.

The gene calls are TRBV20-1 and TRBJ2-1; D possibly corresponds to TRBD1 (5 bases). The CDR3 sequence is 14 residues long. Germline V gene sequence: CDR1 DFQATT, CDR2 SNEGSKA (reference sequence). V was pared by 6 bases and J by 4 bases, with 16 bases between. This CDR3 reads CSAGASPTYNEQFF. The CDR3, as DNA: TGCAGTGCAGGGGCCTCCCCAACATACAATGAGCAGTTCTTC.

The chain recombines TRBV11-3 with TRBJ2-1; D is undetermined. CDR1 is SGHNT, CDR2 YENEEA, per germline. This CDR3 is built from 17 residues. V was clipped by 0 bases and J by 2 bases, with 14 bases between them. The CDR3 bases are TGTGCCAGCAGCTTAGATCAGAACAGCAAGACCTACAATGAGCAGTTCTTC. It codes for CASSLDQNSKTYNEQFF.

This clonotype was observed a few times. V is TRBV28 and J is TRBJ2-3, with D unclear. The V gene lost 3 bases and the J gene lost 0 bases, with 13 bases spanning the gap. This CDR3 has 16 residues. Germline values: CDR1 MDHEN, CDR2 SYDVKM. CDR3 region: CASSLEGRKSTDTQYF. In DNA form, the CDR3 reads TGTGCCAGCAGTTTGGAAGGCCGAAAGAGCACAGATACGCAGTATTTT. The variable domain in full, completed from reference TRBV28 and TRBJ2-3, reads DVKVTQSSRYLVKRTGEKVFLECVQDMDHENMFWYRQDPGLGLRLIYFSYDVKMKEKGDIPEGYSVSREKKERFSLILESASTNQTSMYLCASSLEGRKSTDTQYFGPGTRLTVL.

The chain has TRBV29-1 and TRBJ1-1; D is unclear. V was cut by 4 bases and J by 5 bases, with 14 bases left in between. Looked up from germline, CDR1 is SQVTM and CDR2 is ANQGSEA. This CDR3 is 13 amino acids long. CDR3 amino acids: CSVAPTDGTEAFF. The CDR3 nucleotides read TGCAGCGTTGCCCCCACCGACGGTACTGAAGCTTTCTTT. The variable domain in full, with the rest retrieved from reference TRBV29-1 and TRBJ1-1, is SAVISQKPSRDICQRGTSLTIQCQVDSQVTMMFWYRQQPGQSLTLIATANQGSEATYESGFVIDKFPISRPNLTFSTLTVSNMSPEDSSIYLCSVAPTDGTEAFFGQGTRLTVV.

There are a few counts of this clonotype. The rearrangement joins TRBV29-1 to TRBJ2-2; the match to TRBD2 covers 15 bases. J lost 13 bases, V lost 6 bases, and 12 bases had no gene match. The CDR3 length is 15 residues. Germline V gene data show CDR1 as SQVTM and CDR2 as ANQGSEA. As DNA, the CDR3 is TGCAGCGTCGTGGGACTAGCGGGGGGCGTCCGGGGGCTGTTTTTT. This sequence encodes CSVVGLAGGVRGLFF.

This clonotype was recorded many times. The chain carries TRBV6-5 and TRBJ1-1; weak D call: TRBD1 (5 bases). The CDR3 sequence is 11 residues long. Trimming removed 6 bases at V and 4 bases at J, with 6 bases between. CDR1 is MNHEY, CDR2 SVGAGI, per germline. The CDR3 is CASSQGTEAFF. CDR3 in DNA: TGTGCCAGCAGCCAGGGCACTGAAGCTTTCTTT.

This clonotype was seen only a few times. The V call is TRBV5-1, the J call TRBJ1-1, with TRBD1 matching 7 bases. The J segment lost 3 bases and the V segment lost 1 base, leaving 6 bases of the junction unmatched. This CDR3 is 15 amino acids long. Germline V gene sequence: CDR1 SGHRS, CDR2 YFSETQ. The CDR3 DNA is TGCGCCAGCAGCTTGATATCGACAGGGCACACTGAAGCTTTCTTT. Translation gives CASSLISTGHTEAFF.

The J gene is TRBJ2-1, the V gene TRBV20-1; 9 positions agree with TRBD2. The germline CDR1 and CDR2 sequences are DFQATT and SNEGSKA (reference sequence). The CDR3 sequence is 15 residues long. The trim removed 0 bases at V and 8 bases at J, leaving 8 bases unmatched. The CDR3 is CSARDTPGLAHEQFF. The CDR3 coding sequence is TGCAGTGCTAGAGATACTCCGGGACTAGCTCATGAGCAGTTCTTC.

J is TRBJ2-7 and V is TRBV12-3 or TRBV12-4, with D perhaps TRBD1 or TRBD2 (5 bases each). The CDR3 spans 14 residues. The ends were cut back, 1 base at V and 3 bases at J, with 10 bases in the middle. The CDR3, as DNA: TGTGCCAGCAGTTTAGAAGGGGACGGCTACGAGCAGTACTTC. This sequence encodes CASSLEGDGYEQYF.

This clonotype came up a few times. V gene TRBV15 combines with J gene TRBJ2-2; D is uncertain. The V gene lost 3 bases and the J gene lost 4 bases, with 15 bases spanning the gap. The CDR3 is 16 amino acids. Germline CDR1 and CDR2: LNHNV and YYDKDF (reference sequence). The CDR3 protein is CATSSVTAPGTGELFF. The CDR3 DNA follows: TGTGCCACCAGCAGTGTTACAGCTCCGGGCACCGGGGAGCTGTTTTTT.

This clonotype came up a few times. The chain carries TRBV6-4 and TRBJ2-4; TRBD1 is a possible D gene (5 bases). With 9 bases removed from V and 2 bases from J, the gap between germline ends came to 17 bases. This CDR3 has 15 amino acids. The germline V gene encodes CDR1 MRHNA and CDR2 SNTAGT. The CDR3 DNA reads as TGTGCCAGAGACTCCCAGACAGTAACCAAAAACATTCAGTACTTC. Translation gives CARDSQTVTKNIQYF.

This clonotype came up a few times. The chain links TRBV29-1 to TRBJ2-1; no firm D call. Germline CDR1 reads SQVTM; CDR2 reads ANQGSEA. This CDR3 is 13 amino acids long. The ends were cut back, 2 bases at V and 6 bases at J, with 11 bases in the middle. Here the CDR3 DNA reads TGCAGCGTTGAAAAACAATGGGGCAATGAGCAGTTCTTC. This gives the protein CSVEKQWGNEQFF.

J is TRBJ1-1 and V is TRBV10-3; D ambiguous. The V gene's germline CDR1 is ENHRY and CDR2 SYGVKD. Trimming stripped 7 bases from V and 2 bases from J, with 2 bases between. This CDR3 region has 10 residues. As DNA, the CDR3 is TGTGCCATCACCAACACTGAAGCTTTCTTT. This codes for CAITNTEAFF.

This clonotype appeared a few times. V gene TRBV5-1 combines with J gene TRBJ2-5; D remains ambiguous. With 5 bases removed from V and 1 base from J, the gap between germline ends came to 6 bases. Germline V gives CDR1 SGHRS, CDR2 YFSETQ. The CDR3 extends over 12 amino acids. CDR3 protein: CASSNLQETQYF. DNA for the CDR3: TGCGCCAGCAGTAACCTCCAAGAGACCCAGTACTTC.